The 24 T cell receptor beta chains below come from one sample, sequenced in a study of a mutant IDH1 vaccine in newly diagnosed glioma. Time point reported: baseline, week 1 (first vaccination visit). Treatment given: pre-vaccination baseline after standard-of-care therapy. Data came from immunoSEQ multiplex PCR; TCRdb stores just in-frame clones and leaves some out. Of 92,000 or so clones detected, roughly 87% appear once; the ten largest clones hold roughly 5.3%. The sample in question was PBMCs, obtained from a glioma patient treated with radiotherapy, temozolomide or both. Receptor source: a man in his forties or fifties with glioma. Some clones in this sample may be carry-over from other donors' samples.

This chain joins TRBV13 and TRBJ1-2, with 9 positions matching TRBD1. CDR1 is PRHDT and CDR2 is FYEKMQ in the germline V gene (reference sequence). CDR3 length: 14 amino acids. V gave up 2 bases and J gave up 13 bases; unmatched junction bases: 11. CDR3 DNA: TGTGCCAGCAGCTTACTCGGGGACAGGGACCTCTCCACCTTC. Protein: CASSLLGDRDLSTF.

This chain links TRBV5-1 with TRBJ2-7, with 8 bases identical to TRBD1. The CDR3 loop spans 14 amino acids. Germline V CDR1 and CDR2: SGHRS, YFSETQ. V lost 4 bases to trimming and J lost 3 bases; unmatched junction nucleotides: 6. CDR3 sequence: CASSLRGRSYEQYF. CDR3 sequence (DNA): TGCGCCAGCAGCCTCAGGGGGCGCAGCTACGAGCAGTACTTC.

The CDR3 sequence: CASRQDQAGNTIYF. For the CDR3, the DNA is TGTGCCAGCAGACAGGATCAGGCTGGAAACACCATATATTTT. The chain has TRBV2 and TRBJ1-3, with D possibly TRBD1 on 5 matching bases. Trimming shortened V by 6 bases and J by 2 bases, and 11 bases separated the two germline ends. Germline V gene lookup returns CDR1 SNHLY and CDR2 FYNNEI. This CDR3 contains 14 residues.

The V call is TRBV2, the J call TRBJ1-2, with D hard to call. Germline CDR1 reads SNHLY; CDR2 reads FYNNEI. The CDR3 has 13 residues. Trimming pared 6 bases from V and 0 bases from J, leaving 8 bases between. The CDR3: CASSGSSNYGYTF. The CDR3 DNA follows: TGTGCCAGCAGCGGCAGTTCTAACTATGGCTACACCTTC.

V is TRBV10-2 and J is TRBJ1-2; 10 bases are a match to TRBD1. The CDR3 has 16 residues. CDR1 and CDR2 from the germline V gene are WSHSY and SAAADI. The junction had 15 bases not matched to a gene; V was cut back by 7 bases and J by 7 bases. This CDR3 reads CASTGSGQGEMSGYTF. CDR3 bases: TGCGCCAGCACAGGTTCCGGACAGGGGGAAATGAGTGGCTACACCTTC.

The rearrangement uses TRBV2 and TRBJ1-5; no clear D gene. Germline V lookup: CDR1 SNHLY, CDR2 FYNNEI. Deletions cut 3 bases from V and 3 bases from J, with 12 bases between. The CDR3 covers 15 residues. For the CDR3, the DNA is TGTGCCAGCAGTGAGGTTGAAGGAATCAATCAGCCCCAGCATTTT. Amino acid sequence: CASSEVEGINQPQHF. Full variable domain (missing parts from reference TRBV2 and TRBJ1-5): EPEVTQTPSHQVTQMGQEVILRCVPISNHLYFYWYRQILGQKVEFLVSFYNNEISEKSEIFDDQFSVERPDGSNFTLKIRSTKLEDSAMYFCASSEVEGINQPQHFGDGTRLSIL.

The chain links TRBV18 to TRBJ1-1; TRBD1 matches at 8 bases. V shed 8 bases, J shed 7 bases, and the junction held 6 bases outside the gene matches. The CDR3 has 12 residues. Germline V gene sequence: CDR1 KGHSH, CDR2 LQKENI. The CDR3 spells CASRGQGGEAFF. The CDR3 DNA sequence: TGTGCCAGCCGCGGACAGGGAGGTGAAGCTTTCTTT.

This sequence joins TRBV2 and TRBJ1-1, with D tentatively TRBD1 (6 bases). CDR1 is SNHLY and CDR2 is FYNNEI in the germline V gene. The CDR3 loop spans 12 amino acids. The V gene lost 6 bases and the J gene lost 9 bases, with 14 bases spanning the gap. The CDR3 DNA reads TGTGCCAGCAGCGAGGGTCAGGGGAAAGCTTTCTTT. It is translated as CASSEGQGKAFF.

The chain uses TRBV18 and TRBJ1-1; perhaps TRBD1 as D (6 bases). Between the trimmed V and J ends, which lost 3 bases and 1 base, there was a span of 12 bases. The CDR3 consists of 15 residues. Germline loops: CDR1 KGHSH, CDR2 LQKENI. CDR3 DNA sequence: TGTGCCAGCTCACCCCCGGGACATCCGAACACTGAAGCTTTCTTT. Translated: CASSPPGHPNTEAFF.

The chain is built from TRBV14 and TRBJ2-5, with D hard to call. Per germline, CDR1 SGHDN and CDR2 FVKESK. Trimming took off 4 bases at V and 1 base at J, with 10 bases between the two ends. The CDR3 contains 14 residues. The CDR3 region is CASSPWWAQETQYF. In DNA, the CDR3 is TGTGCCAGCAGCCCTTGGTGGGCCCAAGAGACCCAGTACTTC.

The chain carries TRBV5-1 and TRBJ2-2; D is unclear. The V end lost 5 bases, the J end lost 3 bases, and 5 bases lay between the germline ends. In germline, CDR1 is SGHRS, CDR2 YFSETQ. The CDR3 has 12 residues. CDR3 amino acids: CASRPDTGELFF. DNA for the CDR3: TGCGCCAGCAGACCGGACACCGGGGAGCTGTTTTTT.

The chain recombines TRBV5-1 with TRBJ2-5, with 7 nucleotides matching TRBD2. This CDR3 spans 16 amino acids. CDR1 is SGHRS and CDR2 is YFSETQ in the germline V gene. J was trimmed by 1 base and V by 1 base; bases with no gene match: 7. CDR3 region: CASSLSGAGVQETQYF. As DNA, the CDR3 is TGCGCCAGCAGCTTGTCGGGTGCGGGGGTCCAAGAGACCCAGTACTTC. Complete variable domain (other parts from reference TRBV5-1 and TRBJ2-5): KAGVTQTPRYLIKTRGQQVTLSCSPISGHRSVSWYQQTPGQGLQFLFEYFSETQRNKGNFPGRFSGRQFSNSRSEMNVSTLELGDSALYLCASSLSGAGVQETQYFGPGTRLLVL.

This chain joins TRBV6-5 and TRBJ1-2, with D hard to call. CDR1 and CDR2 from the germline V gene are MNHEY and SVGAGI. CDR3 length equals 14 residues. The ends were cut back, 0 bases at V and 4 bases at J, with 9 bases in the middle. CDR3 loop: CASSYSKAVYGYTF. The CDR3 DNA is TGTGCCAGCAGTTACTCGAAGGCGGTCTATGGCTACACCTTC.

The chain links TRBV4-1 to TRBJ2-2; tentatively, D is TRBD1 (6 bases). Trimming removed 5 bases at V and 3 bases at J, with 13 bases between. Germline V lookup: CDR1 MGHRA, CDR2 YSYEKL. CDR3 length: 15 amino acids. CDR3 coding DNA: TGCGCCAGCAGCTTCCAGGGGTATGACACCGGGGAGCTGTTTTTT. This gives the protein CASSFQGYDTGELFF.

This chain connects TRBV10-2 to TRBJ1-6; the D gene is possibly TRBD1 (6 bases). The CDR3 is 16 residues long. The V gene's germline CDR1 is WSHSY and CDR2 SAAADI. Between the trimmed V and J ends, which lost 2 bases and 10 bases, there was a span of 18 bases. For the CDR3, the DNA is TGCGCCAGCAGTGAGACAGGACAGTCAATCCACTCACCCCTCCACTTT. Translated: CASSETGQSIHSPLHF.

V gene TRBV29-1 combines with J gene TRBJ2-5, with D unclear. Trimming stripped 6 bases from V and 0 bases from J, with 11 bases between. Germline V gene sequence: CDR1 SQVTM, CDR2 ANQGSEA. CDR3 length: 13 amino acids. Written as DNA, the CDR3 is TGCAGCGTGGCGAGCCTGTACCAAGAGACCCAGTACTTC. The encoded protein is CSVASLYQETQYF.

This clone was seen once. The chain joins TRBV23-1 to TRBJ2-7; 8 bases fit TRBD1. TRBV23-1 is given ORF status, its function remaining uncertain. This CDR3 region has 15 residues. V was clipped by 2 bases and J by 4 bases; unmatched bases: 7. CDR3 protein: CASSQLPGGVYEQYF. CDR3 coding DNA: TGCGCCAGCAGTCAACTTCCAGGGGGCGTATACGAGCAGTACTTC.

This clone occurred once. V usage is TRBV10-2 and J usage is TRBJ1-5; no definite D call. The CDR3 extends over 13 amino acids. Trimming left V 3 bases short and J 7 bases short, with 10 bases between. Per the germline V gene, CDR1 is WSHSY and CDR2 is SAAADI. The CDR3, as DNA: TGCGCCAGCAGTGACGGGTCGCGCCAGCCCCAGCATTTT. Amino acids: CASSDGSRQPQHF.

This chain connects TRBV7-9 to TRBJ1-1; no firm D call. The CDR3 sequence is 16 residues long. Germline values: CDR1 SEHNR, CDR2 FQNEAQ (reference sequence). The ends were cut back, 5 bases at V and 4 bases at J, with 20 bases in the middle. CDR3 nucleotides: TGTGCCAGCAGCATCCCCCGGGAGGGTGGTAGCACTGAAGCTTTCTTT. Translation: CASSIPREGGSTEAFF. Looking up the rest from reference TRBV7-9 and TRBJ1-1 gives the full variable domain: DTGVSQNPRHKITKRGQNVTFRCDPISEHNRLYWYRQTLGQGPEFLTYFQNEAQLEKSRLLSDRFSAERPKGSFSTLEIQRTEQGDSAMYLCASSIPREGGSTEAFFGQGTRLTVV.

The chain employs TRBV30 and TRBJ2-5, with 8 bases aligning to TRBD1. In germline, CDR1 is GTSNPN, CDR2 SVGIG (reference sequence). The trim removed 2 bases at V and 4 bases at J, leaving 9 bases unmatched. The CDR3 extends over 15 amino acids. Written as DNA, the CDR3 is TGTGCCTGGAGTCAAACAGGACAGGGACGAGAGACCCAGTACTTC. Translation: CAWSQTGQGRETQYF.

In its sample, this clone was seen many times. V usage is TRBV7-2 and J usage is TRBJ2-3; 8 bases fit TRBD1. Per germline, CDR1 SGHTA and CDR2 FQGNSA. V gave up 2 bases and J gave up 0 bases; unmatched junction bases: 10. CDR3 size: 18 residues. In DNA, the CDR3 is TGTGCCAGCAGCTTATCACCGGACAGGGTGAGGAGCACAGATACGCAGTATTTT. Translating it yields CASSLSPDRVRSTDTQYF.

V usage is TRBV19 and J usage is TRBJ1-3, with no clear D. This CDR3 region has 16 residues. The germline V gene encodes CDR1 LNHDA and CDR2 SQIVND (reference sequence). Trimming took 4 bases from V and 0 from J, leaving 13 bases between them. The CDR3 DNA follows: TGTGCCAGTAGTACCCCCCCAGTGCTCTCTGGAAACACCATATATTTT. Residues: CASSTPPVLSGNTIYF.

Remarks on this clone: One junction end does not reproduce the germline sequence, and a read error may be involved. The rearrangement joins TRBV6-5 to TRBJ2-7, with a weak D call TRBD1 (6 bases). Germline V gene sequence: CDR1 MNHEY, CDR2 SVGAGI. The length of the CDR3 is 14 residues. Written as DNA, the CDR3 is TGTGCCAGCAGTGACTCCGGGACAACGGGGGAGCAGTACTTC. Protein: CASSDSGTTGEQYF.

DNA for the CDR3: TGCGCCAGCAGCCTGACGACAGGGTACACAGATACGCAGTATTTT. Amino acids: CASSLTTGYTDTQYF. The chain recombines TRBV5-1 with TRBJ2-3; 7 nucleotides line up with TRBD1. After removal of 4 bases from V and 2 bases from J, the junction contained 7 bases not matched to a gene. CDR3 length: 15 amino acids. From germline, CDR1 is SGHRS and CDR2 YFSETQ. Complete variable domain (other parts from reference TRBV5-1 and TRBJ2-3): KAGVTQTPRYLIKTRGQQVTLSCSPISGHRSVSWYQQTPGQGLQFLFEYFSETQRNKGNFPGRFSGRQFSNSRSEMNVSTLELGDSALYLCASSLTTGYTDTQYFGPGTRLTVL.